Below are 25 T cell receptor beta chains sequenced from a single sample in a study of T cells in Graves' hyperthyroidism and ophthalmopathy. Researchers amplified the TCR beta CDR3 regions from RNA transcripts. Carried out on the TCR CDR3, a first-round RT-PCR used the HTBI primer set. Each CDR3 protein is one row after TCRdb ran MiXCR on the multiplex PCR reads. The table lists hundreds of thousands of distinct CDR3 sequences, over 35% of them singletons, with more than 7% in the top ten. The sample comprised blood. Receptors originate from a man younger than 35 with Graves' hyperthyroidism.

CDR3: CASTPRGRDQPQHF. The CDR3 DNA sequence: TGTGCCAGCACCCCCAGAGGGAGGGATCAGCCCCAGCATTTT. This chain uses TRBV7-3 with TRBJ1-5; D ambiguous. Germline-derived CDR1 and CDR2 are SGHTA and FQGTGA. CDR3 size: 14 residues. Deletions cut 7 bases from V and 5 bases from J, with 15 bases between. Full variable domain (outside the CDR3, taken from reference TRBV7-3 and TRBJ1-5): GAGVSQTPSNKVTEKGKYVELRCDPISGHTALYWYRQSLGQGPEFLIYFQGTGAADDSGLPNDRFFAVRPEGSVSTLKIQRTERGDSAVYLCASTPRGRDQPQHFGDGTRLSIL.

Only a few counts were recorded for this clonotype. This chain's CDR3 is CASSLGAGPVYEQYF. In nucleotides, the CDR3 is TGTGCCAGCAGCTTAGGGGCGGGGCCCGTCTACGAGCAGTACTTC. This chain joins TRBV7-6 and TRBJ2-7, with D possibly TRBD2 on 6 matching bases. Germline V CDR1 and CDR2: SGHVS, FNYEAQ. CDR3 length: 15 amino acids. Trimming shortened V by 1 base and J by 3 bases, and 13 bases separated the two germline ends. The full variable domain, its missing parts supplied by reference TRBV7-6 and TRBJ2-7, is GAGVSQSPRYKVTKRGQDVALRCDPISGHVSLYWYRQALGQGPEFLTYFNYEAQQDKSGLPNDRFSAERPEGSISTLTIQRTEQRDSAMYRCASSLGAGPVYEQYFGPGTRLTVT.

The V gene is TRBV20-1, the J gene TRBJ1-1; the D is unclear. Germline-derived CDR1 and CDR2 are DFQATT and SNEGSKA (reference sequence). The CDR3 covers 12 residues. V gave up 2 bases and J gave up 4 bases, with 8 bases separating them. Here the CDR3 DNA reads TGCAGTGCTAGATTGGGGATCACTGAAGCTTTCTTT. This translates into CSARLGITEAFF.

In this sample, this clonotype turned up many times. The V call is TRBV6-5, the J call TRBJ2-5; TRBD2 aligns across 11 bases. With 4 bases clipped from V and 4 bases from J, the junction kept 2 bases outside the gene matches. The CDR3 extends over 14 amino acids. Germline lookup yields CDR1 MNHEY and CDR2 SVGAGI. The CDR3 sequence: CASSSGTSGETQYF. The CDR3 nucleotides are TGTGCCAGCAGTTCGGGGACTAGCGGAGAGACCCAGTACTTC.

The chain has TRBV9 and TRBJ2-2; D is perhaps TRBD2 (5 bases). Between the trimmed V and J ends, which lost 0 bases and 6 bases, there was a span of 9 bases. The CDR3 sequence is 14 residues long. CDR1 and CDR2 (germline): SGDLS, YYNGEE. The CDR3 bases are TGTGCCAGCAGCGTAGTGGGAGATGCCGGGGAGCTGTTTTTT. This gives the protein CASSVVGDAGELFF.

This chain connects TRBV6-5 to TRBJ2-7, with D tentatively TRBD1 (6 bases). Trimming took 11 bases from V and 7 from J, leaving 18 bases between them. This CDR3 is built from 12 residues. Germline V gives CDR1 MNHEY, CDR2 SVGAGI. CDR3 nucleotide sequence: TGTGCCGTACACTCAGGGGTGGGTGAGCAGTACTTC. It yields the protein CAVHSGVGEQYF.

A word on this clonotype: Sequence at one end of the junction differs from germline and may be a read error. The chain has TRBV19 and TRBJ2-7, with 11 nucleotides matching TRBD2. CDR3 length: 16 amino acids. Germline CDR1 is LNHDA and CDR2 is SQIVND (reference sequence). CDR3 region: CASSQETGTSGYEQYF. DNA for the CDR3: TGCGCCAGCAGCCAAGAAACCGGGACTAGCGGCTACGAGCAGTACTTC. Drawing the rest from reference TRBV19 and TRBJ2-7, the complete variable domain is DGGITQSPKYLFRKEGQNVTLSCEQNLNHDAMYWYRQDPGQGLRLIYYSQIVNDFQKGDIAEGYSVSREKKESFPLTVTSAQKNPTAFYLCASSQETGTSGYEQYFGPGTRLTVT.

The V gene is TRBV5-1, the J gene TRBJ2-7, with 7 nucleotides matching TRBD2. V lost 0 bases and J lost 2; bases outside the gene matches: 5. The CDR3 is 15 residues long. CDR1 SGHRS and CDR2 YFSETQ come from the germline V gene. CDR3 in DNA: TGCGCCAGCAGCTTGGTGGGCGGGAGACCCTACGAGCAGTACTTC. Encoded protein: CASSLVGGRPYEQYF.

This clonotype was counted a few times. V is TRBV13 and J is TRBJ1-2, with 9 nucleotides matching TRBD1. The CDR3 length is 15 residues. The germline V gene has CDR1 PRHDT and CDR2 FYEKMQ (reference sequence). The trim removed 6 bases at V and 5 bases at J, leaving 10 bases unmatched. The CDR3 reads CASRPRDREGYGYTF. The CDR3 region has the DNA TGTGCCAGCAGGCCCCGGGACAGGGAAGGGTATGGCTACACCTTC.

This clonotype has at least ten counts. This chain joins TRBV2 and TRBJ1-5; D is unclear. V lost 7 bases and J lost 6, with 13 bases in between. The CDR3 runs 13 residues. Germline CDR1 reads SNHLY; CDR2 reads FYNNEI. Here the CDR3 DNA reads TGTGCCAGCAAATTGGAAGTGGGTCAGCCCCAGCATTTT. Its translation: CASKLEVGQPQHF.

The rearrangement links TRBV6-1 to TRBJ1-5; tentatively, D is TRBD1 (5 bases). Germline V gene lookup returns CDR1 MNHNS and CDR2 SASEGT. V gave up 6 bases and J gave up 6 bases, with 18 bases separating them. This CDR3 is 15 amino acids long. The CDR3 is CASRTDTLPSQPQHF. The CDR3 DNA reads TGTGCCAGCAGGACAGATACGCTACCAAGTCAGCCCCAGCATTTT.

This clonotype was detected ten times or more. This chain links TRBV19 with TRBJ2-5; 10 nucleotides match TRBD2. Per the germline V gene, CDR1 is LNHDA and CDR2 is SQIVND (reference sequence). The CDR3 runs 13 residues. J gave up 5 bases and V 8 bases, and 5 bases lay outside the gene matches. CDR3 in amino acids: CASGISGRETQYF. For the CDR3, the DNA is TGTGCCAGTGGGATTAGCGGGAGGGAGACCCAGTACTTC.

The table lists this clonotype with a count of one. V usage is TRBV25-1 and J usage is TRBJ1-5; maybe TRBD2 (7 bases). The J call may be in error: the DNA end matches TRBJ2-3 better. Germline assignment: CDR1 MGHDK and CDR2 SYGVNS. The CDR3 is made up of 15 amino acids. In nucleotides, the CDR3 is TGTGCCAGCAGTCCGACAGGCGGGGGACATCAGCCCCAGTATTTT. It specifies CASSPTGGGHQPQYF.

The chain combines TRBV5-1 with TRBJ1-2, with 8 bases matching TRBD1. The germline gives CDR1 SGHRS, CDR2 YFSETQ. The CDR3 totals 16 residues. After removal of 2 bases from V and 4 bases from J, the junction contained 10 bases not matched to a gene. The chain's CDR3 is CASSFTGGGVAYGYTF. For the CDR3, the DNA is TGCGCCAGCAGCTTTACAGGGGGAGGAGTTGCCTATGGCTACACCTTC.

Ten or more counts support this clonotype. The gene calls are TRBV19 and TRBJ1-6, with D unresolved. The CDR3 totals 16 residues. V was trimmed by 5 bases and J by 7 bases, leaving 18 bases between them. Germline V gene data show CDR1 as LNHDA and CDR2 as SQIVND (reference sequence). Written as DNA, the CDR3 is TGTGCCAGTAGTCCTATGACGGGGAATCGGAATTCACCCCTCCACTTT. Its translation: CASSPMTGNRNSPLHF.

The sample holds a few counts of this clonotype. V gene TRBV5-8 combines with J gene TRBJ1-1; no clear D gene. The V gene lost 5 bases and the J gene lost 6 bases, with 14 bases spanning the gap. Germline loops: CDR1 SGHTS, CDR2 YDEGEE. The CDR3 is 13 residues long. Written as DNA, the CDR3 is TGTGCCAGCAGTCTTACCAGGAGTCCTGAAGCTTTCTTT. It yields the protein CASSLTRSPEAFF.

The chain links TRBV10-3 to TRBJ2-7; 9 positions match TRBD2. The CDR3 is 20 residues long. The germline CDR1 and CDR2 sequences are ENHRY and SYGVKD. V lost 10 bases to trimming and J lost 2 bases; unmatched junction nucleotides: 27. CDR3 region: CASSTSHKTRAGGRPYEQYF. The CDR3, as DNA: TGTGCCAGCAGCACCAGTCACAAAACAAGAGCGGGAGGCCGTCCCTACGAGCAGTACTTC.

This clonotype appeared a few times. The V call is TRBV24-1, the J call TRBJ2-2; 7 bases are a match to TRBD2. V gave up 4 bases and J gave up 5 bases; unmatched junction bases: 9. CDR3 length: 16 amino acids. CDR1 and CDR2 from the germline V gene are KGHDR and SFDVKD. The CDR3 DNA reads TGTGCCACCAGTGAGTCGGGATTTAGCGGGACCGGGGAGCTGTTTTTT. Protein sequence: CATSESGFSGTGELFF.

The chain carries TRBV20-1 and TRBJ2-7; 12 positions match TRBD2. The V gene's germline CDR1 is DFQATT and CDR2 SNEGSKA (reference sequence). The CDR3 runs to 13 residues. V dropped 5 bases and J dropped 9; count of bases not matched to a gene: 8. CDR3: CSARTSGIVGQYF. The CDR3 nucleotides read TGCAGTGCTCGGACTAGCGGGATTGTGGGGCAGTACTTC.

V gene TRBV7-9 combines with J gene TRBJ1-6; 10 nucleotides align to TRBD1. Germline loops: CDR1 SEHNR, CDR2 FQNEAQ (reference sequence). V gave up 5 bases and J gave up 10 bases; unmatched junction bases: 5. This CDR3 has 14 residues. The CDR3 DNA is TGTGCCAGCAGCAACGACAGGGGGCCCTCACCCCTCCACTTT. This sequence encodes CASSNDRGPSPLHF.

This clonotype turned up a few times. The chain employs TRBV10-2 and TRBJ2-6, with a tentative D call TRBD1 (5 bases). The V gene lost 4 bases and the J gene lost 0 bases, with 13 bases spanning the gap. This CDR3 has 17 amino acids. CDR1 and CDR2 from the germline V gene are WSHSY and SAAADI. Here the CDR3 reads CASSVGRAVSGANVLTF. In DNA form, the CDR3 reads TGCGCCAGCAGTGTTGGCAGGGCAGTCTCTGGGGCCAACGTCCTGACTTTC.

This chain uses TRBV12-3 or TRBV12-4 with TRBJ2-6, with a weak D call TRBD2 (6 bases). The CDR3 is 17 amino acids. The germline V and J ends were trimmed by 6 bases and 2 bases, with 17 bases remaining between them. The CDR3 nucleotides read TGTGCCAGCAGCCCCTCTTGGGACTTCGCTGGGGCCAACGTCCTGACTTTC. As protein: CASSPSWDFAGANVLTF.

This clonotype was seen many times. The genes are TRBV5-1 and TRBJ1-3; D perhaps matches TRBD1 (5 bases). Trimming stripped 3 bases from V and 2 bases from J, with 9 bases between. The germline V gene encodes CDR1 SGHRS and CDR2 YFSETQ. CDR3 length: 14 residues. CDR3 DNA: TGCGCCAGCAGCTCGAGCAGGGCTGGAAACACCATATATTTT. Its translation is CASSSSRAGNTIYF.

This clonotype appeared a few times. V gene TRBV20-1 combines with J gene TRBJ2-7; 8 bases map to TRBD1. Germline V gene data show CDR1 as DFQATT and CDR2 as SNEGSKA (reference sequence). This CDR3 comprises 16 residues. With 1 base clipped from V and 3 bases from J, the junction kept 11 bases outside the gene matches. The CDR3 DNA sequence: TGCAGTGCTAGAGCTCCGGGACAGGATATTAACTACGAGCAGTACTTC. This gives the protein CSARAPGQDINYEQYF.

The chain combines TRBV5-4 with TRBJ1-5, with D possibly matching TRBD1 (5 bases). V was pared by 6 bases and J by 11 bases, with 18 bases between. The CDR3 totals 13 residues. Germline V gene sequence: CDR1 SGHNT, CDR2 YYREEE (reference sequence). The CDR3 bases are TGTGCCAGCACCCTAAGAGCAGGGCAGACCCAGCATTTT. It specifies CASTLRAGQTQHF.